Sequencing of this TCR beta chain was carried out in a study of blood T cells in healthy people across ages. Combining a sample-barcoded 5' primer with a J-beta primer mix, a second PCR ran for 7 to 11 cycles. Through a template-switch adaptor with 12 random nucleotides, each cDNA molecule received a tag. TCRdb fed the 5' RACE reads into MiXCR, producing one record per CDR3 protein. The sample carries about 730,000 distinct CDR3 sequences, 35% to 45% recorded once. About this clonotype: A much more abundant neighbour one base away suggests this may be a read error.

Germline-derived CDR1 and CDR2 are GTSNPN and SVGIG (reference sequence). CDR3 size: 14 residues. J was trimmed by 7 bases and V by 4 bases; bases with no gene match: 11. This receptor was obtained from a woman aged 55-70 years in good health. The chain couples TRBV30 to TRBJ2-7; 9 bases are a match to TRBD2. The sequenced sample consisted of blood. The CDR3 here is CAWTGLALTNEQYF. CDR3 DNA sequence: TGTGCCTGGACTGGACTAGCGCTGACGAATGAGCAGTACTTC.